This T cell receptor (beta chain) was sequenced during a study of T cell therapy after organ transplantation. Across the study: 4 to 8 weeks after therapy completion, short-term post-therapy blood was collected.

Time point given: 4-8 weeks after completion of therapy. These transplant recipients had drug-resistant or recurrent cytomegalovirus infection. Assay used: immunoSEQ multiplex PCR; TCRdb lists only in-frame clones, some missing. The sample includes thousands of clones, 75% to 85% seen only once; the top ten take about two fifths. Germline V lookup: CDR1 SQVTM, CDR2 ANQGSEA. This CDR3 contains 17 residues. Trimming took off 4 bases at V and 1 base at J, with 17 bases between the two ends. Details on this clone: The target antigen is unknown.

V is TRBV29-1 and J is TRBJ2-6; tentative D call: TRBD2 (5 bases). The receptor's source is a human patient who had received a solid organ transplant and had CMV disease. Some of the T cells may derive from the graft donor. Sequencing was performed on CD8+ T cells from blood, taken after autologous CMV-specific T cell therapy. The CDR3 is CSVGGGSPASGANVLTF. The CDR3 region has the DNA TGCAGCGTTGGTGGAGGCTCGCCGGCGTCTGGGGCCAACGTCCTGACTTTC. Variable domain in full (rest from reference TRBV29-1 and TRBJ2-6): SAVISQKPSRDICQRGTSLTIQCQVDSQVTMMFWYRQQPGQSLTLIATANQGSEATYESGFVIDKFPISRPNLTFSTLTVSNMSPEDSSIYLCSVGGGSPASGANVLTFGAGSRLTVL.